These T cell receptor beta chains were read from a single sample in a study of T cells in Graves' hyperthyroidism and ophthalmopathy. TCRdb re-analysed the multiplex PCR reads in MiXCR, keeping a single row per CDR3 protein. The data contain 550,000 to 600,000 distinct CDR3 sequences, 40% to 55% of them seen just once; the ten biggest clones take up 15% to 20%. Sequencing was carried out using peripheral blood or thyroid tissue (not recorded which). Source of these receptors: an adult woman with Graves' disease, either hyperthyroidism or ophthalmopathy (not recorded which). Each CDR3 is given with its conserved first and last residue. Each record gives: D gene, clone size, J gene, V gene, CDR3 protein, CDR3 DNA. A D gene is named only where the DNA matches it firmly. Rows may omit the clone size; those that give it use once, few, many or a size class.

D gene: TRBD1; clone size: many; J gene: TRBJ1-1; V gene: TRBV19; CDR3 protein: CASSTGQQAFF; CDR3 DNA: TGTGCCAGTAGCACGGGACAGCAAGCTTTCTTT
D gene: -; clone size: many; J gene: TRBJ1-1; V gene: TRBV4-2; CDR3 protein: CASSQVEGESAMAFF; CDR3 DNA: TGTGCCAGCAGCCAAGTGGAGGGAGAGAGCGCTATGGCTTTCTTT
D gene: TRBD1; clone size: -; J gene: TRBJ1-3; V gene: TRBV7-8; CDR3 protein: CASSLGTVISGNTIYF; CDR3 DNA: TGTGCCAGCAGCCTTGGGACAGTCATCTCGGGGAACACCATATATTTT
D gene: -; clone size: -; J gene: TRBJ2-7; V gene: TRBV15; CDR3 protein: CATSRDNLAHEQYF; CDR3 DNA: TGTGCCACCAGCAGAGATAACTTAGCCCACGAGCAGTACTTC
D gene: TRBD2; clone size: -; J gene: TRBJ2-5; V gene: TRBV20-1; CDR3 protein: CSARKPGGPGETQYF; CDR3 DNA: TGCAGTGCCAGAAAGCCGGGAGGGCCGGGCGAGACCCAGTACTTC
D gene: -; clone size: -; J gene: TRBJ1-1; V gene: TRBV20-1; CDR3 protein: CSASGDTEAEAFF; CDR3 DNA: TGCAGTGCTAGTGGGGACACCGAAGCGGAGGCTTTCTTT
D gene: TRBD1; clone size: many; J gene: TRBJ2-5; V gene: TRBV7-2; CDR3 protein: CASSFQGGKETQYF; CDR3 DNA: TGTGCCAGCAGCTTCCAAGGGGGCAAGGAGACCCAGTACTTC
D gene: -; clone size: many; J gene: TRBJ1-2; V gene: TRBV19; CDR3 protein: CASSTSPTRGGTYGYTF; CDR3 DNA: TGTGCCAGTAGTACGTCCCCAACTAGGGGGGGGACCTATGGCTACACCTTC
D gene: TRBD1; clone size: -; J gene: TRBJ1-1; V gene: TRBV9; CDR3 protein: CASGRHSTGTGRRAFF; CDR3 DNA: TGTGCCAGCGGGAGACATTCGACCGGGACAGGGAGGAGAGCTTTCTTT
D gene: -; clone size: many; J gene: TRBJ2-5; V gene: TRBV5-1; CDR3 protein: CASAGGTVEETQYF; CDR3 DNA: TGCGCCAGTGCCGGCGGGACAGTCGAAGAGACCCAGTACTTC
D gene: -; clone size: -; J gene: TRBJ1-2; V gene: TRBV20-1; CDR3 protein: CSARDMGGKDGYTF; CDR3 DNA: TGCAGTGCTAGAGATATGGGTGGAAAGGATGGCTACACCTTC
D gene: -; clone size: many; J gene: TRBJ2-5; V gene: TRBV19; CDR3 protein: CASSIDRRAEKYF; CDR3 DNA: TGTGCCAGTAGTATAGATAGGCGAGCGGAAAAGTACTTC
D gene: -; clone size: many; J gene: TRBJ1-6; V gene: TRBV6-6; CDR3 protein: CASGLGVGNSPLHF; CDR3 DNA: TGTGCCAGCGGCCTGGGGGTGGGGAATTCACCCCTCCACTTT
D gene: -; clone size: few; J gene: TRBJ1-2; V gene: TRBV5-1; CDR3 protein: CASTLGRLPWGYTF; CDR3 DNA: TGCGCCAGCACCCTCGGACGGCTGCCCTGGGGCTACACCTTC
D gene: -; clone size: -; J gene: TRBJ1-2; V gene: TRBV14; CDR3 protein: CASSQFNLTNYGYTF; CDR3 DNA: TGTGCCAGCAGCCAATTTAACCTAACTAACTATGGCTACACCTTC
D gene: -; clone size: -; J gene: TRBJ1-5; V gene: TRBV30; CDR3 protein: CAWSGTGNQPQHF; CDR3 DNA: TGTGCCTGGAGTGGGACGGGGAATCAGCCCCAGCATTTT
D gene: TRBD2; clone size: -; J gene: TRBJ2-7; V gene: TRBV2; CDR3 protein: CACRTSGSSYEQYF; CDR3 DNA: TGTGCCTGCCGGACTAGCGGGAGCTCCTACGAGCAGTACTTC
D gene: TRBD1; clone size: many; J gene: TRBJ1-5; V gene: TRBV5-6; CDR3 protein: CASSFDRGGSQPQHF; CDR3 DNA: TGTGCCAGCAGCTTCGACAGGGGAGGGAGTCAGCCCCAGCATTTT
D gene: -; clone size: many; J gene: TRBJ1-4; V gene: TRBV5-4; CDR3 protein: CASSFDGATNEKLFF; CDR3 DNA: TGTGCCAGCAGTTTTGACGGGGCAACTAATGAAAAACTGTTTTTT
D gene: -; clone size: -; J gene: TRBJ1-5; V gene: TRBV25-1; CDR3 protein: CASSEGAGTSSNQPQHF; CDR3 DNA: TGTGCCAGCAGTGAAGGGGCGGGAACCTCTAGCAATCAGCCCCAGCATTTT
D gene: -; clone size: many; J gene: TRBJ1-1; V gene: TRBV19; CDR3 protein: CASRVAGNTEAFF; CDR3 DNA: TGTGCCAGTAGAGTAGCGGGGAACACTGAAGCTTTCTTT
D gene: -; clone size: -; J gene: TRBJ2-2; V gene: TRBV28; CDR3 protein: CASSPDYTGELFF; CDR3 DNA: TGTGCCAGCAGCCCAGATTACACCGGGGAGCTGTTTTTT
D gene: -; clone size: many; J gene: TRBJ1-1; V gene: TRBV28; CDR3 protein: CASSLRDAEAFF; CDR3 DNA: TGTGCCAGCAGTTTGCGCGATGCCGAAGCTTTCTTT
D gene: -; clone size: few; J gene: TRBJ2-5; V gene: TRBV30; CDR3 protein: CAWSGQSQETQYF; CDR3 DNA: TGTGCCTGGAGTGGACAGTCCCAAGAGACCCAGTACTTC
D gene: TRBD1; clone size: -; J gene: TRBJ1-1; V gene: TRBV4-2; CDR3 protein: CASSQEGTERNTEAFF; CDR3 DNA: TGTGCCAGCAGCCAAGAGGGGACAGAGCGGAACACTGAAGCTTTCTTT
D gene: TRBD2; clone size: once; J gene: TRBJ2-1; V gene: TRBV24-1; CDR3 protein: CATSDAGLAPYNEQFF; CDR3 DNA: TGTGCCACCAGTGATGCGGGACTAGCCCCCTACAATGAGCAGTTCTTC
D gene: -; clone size: -; J gene: TRBJ1-1; V gene: TRBV24-1; CDR3 protein: CATSGGARGKAFF; CDR3 DNA: TGTGCCACCAGTGGGGGGGCGCGAGGCAAAGCTTTCTTT
D gene: -; clone size: many; J gene: TRBJ1-5; V gene: TRBV19; CDR3 protein: CASSRISSNQPQHF; CDR3 DNA: TGTGCCAGTAGTCGCATATCGAGCAATCAGCCCCAGCATTTT
D gene: TRBD1; clone size: -; J gene: TRBJ2-5; V gene: TRBV10-3; CDR3 protein: CDPQGAGETQYF; CDR3 DNA: TGTGACCCTCAGGGGGCGGGGGAGACCCAGTACTTC
D gene: TRBD1; clone size: once; J gene: TRBJ2-7; V gene: TRBV5-1; CDR3 protein: CASTAGQGLYEQYF; CDR3 DNA: TGCGCCAGCACCGCGGGACAGGGACTCTACGAGCAGTACTTC
D gene: -; clone size: -; J gene: TRBJ2-6; V gene: TRBV7-2; CDR3 protein: CASSQEAWDRSGANVLTF; CDR3 DNA: TGTGCCAGCAGCCAGGAAGCCTGGGACCGCTCTGGGGCCAACGTCCTGACTTTC
D gene: -; clone size: -; J gene: TRBJ1-4; V gene: TRBV5-1; CDR3 protein: CASSLTDARNEKLFF; CDR3 DNA: TGCGCCAGCAGCTTAACGGACGCCCGAAATGAAAAACTGTTTTTT
D gene: -; clone size: -; J gene: TRBJ1-6; V gene: TRBV7-9; CDR3 protein: CASSPRGGVSPLHF; CDR3 DNA: TGTGCCAGCAGCCCGCGGGGAGGGGTTTCACCCCTCCACTTT
D gene: -; clone size: many; J gene: TRBJ2-5; V gene: TRBV7-2; CDR3 protein: CASSSVPEKETQYF; CDR3 DNA: TGTGCCAGCAGCTCTGTCCCGGAAAAAGAGACCCAGTACTTC
D gene: -; clone size: many; J gene: TRBJ2-2; V gene: TRBV7-9; CDR3 protein: CASSVFRSGGYTGELFF; CDR3 DNA: TGTGCCAGCAGCGTGTTTAGGAGCGGAGGTTACACCGGGGAGCTGTTTTTT
D gene: -; clone size: -; J gene: TRBJ2-2; V gene: TRBV4-1; CDR3 protein: CASSQDWAGTGELFF; CDR3 DNA: TGCGCCAGCAGCCAAGATTGGGCGGGCACCGGGGAGCTGTTTTTT
D gene: TRBD1; clone size: -; J gene: TRBJ1-2; V gene: TRBV7-9; CDR3 protein: CASSTQQGADGYTF; CDR3 DNA: TGTGCCAGCAGCACCCAACAGGGGGCAGATGGCTACACCTTC
D gene: -; clone size: -; J gene: TRBJ1-3; V gene: TRBV10-3; CDR3 protein: CAISDGGRNTIYF; CDR3 DNA: TGTGCCATCAGTGATGGGGGTAGAAACACCATATATTTT
D gene: -; clone size: -; J gene: TRBJ1-4; V gene: TRBV3-1; CDR3 protein: CASSLGRGATNEKLFF; CDR3 DNA: TGTGCCAGCAGCCTAGGCAGGGGCGCAACTAATGAAAAACTGTTTTTT
D gene: TRBD2; clone size: few; J gene: TRBJ2-5; V gene: TRBV7-9; CDR3 protein: CASSPGGQGGTQYF; CDR3 DNA: TGTGCCAGCAGCCCGGGAGGGCAAGGGGGGACCCAGTACTTC
D gene: TRBD2; clone size: -; J gene: TRBJ2-1; V gene: TRBV29-1; CDR3 protein: CSFGGSGSANEQFF; CDR3 DNA: TGCAGCTTTGGGGGTAGCGGGAGTGCGAATGAGCAGTTCTTC
D gene: -; clone size: -; J gene: TRBJ2-7; V gene: TRBV7-9; CDR3 protein: CASSSDFHEQYF; CDR3 DNA: TGTGCCAGCAGCTCGGACTTCCACGAGCAGTACTTC
D gene: -; clone size: -; J gene: TRBJ2-7; V gene: TRBV6-2/TRBV6-3; CDR3 protein: CASSYETRDEQYF; CDR3 DNA: TGTGCCAGCAGTTACGAGACCCGCGACGAGCAGTACTTC
D gene: -; clone size: -; J gene: TRBJ1-2; V gene: TRBV10-3; CDR3 protein: CAISGNPGYTF; CDR3 DNA: TGTGCCATCAGCGGGAATCCCGGCTACACCTTC
D gene: -; clone size: -; J gene: TRBJ2-2; V gene: TRBV29-1; CDR3 protein: CSVGENTGELFF; CDR3 DNA: TGCAGCGTTGGGGAGAACACCGGGGAGCTGTTTTTT
D gene: -; clone size: -; J gene: TRBJ1-1; V gene: TRBV2; CDR3 protein: CASSTGPQTNTEAFF; CDR3 DNA: TGTGCCAGCTCAACAGGGCCACAGACGAACACTGAAGCTTTCTTT
D gene: TRBD1; clone size: many; J gene: TRBJ1-6; V gene: TRBV10-3; CDR3 protein: CAIRKTGGFNSPLHF; CDR3 DNA: TGTGCCATCAGGAAAACAGGGGGTTTTAATTCACCCCTCCACTTT
D gene: -; clone size: -; J gene: TRBJ2-5; V gene: TRBV5-1; CDR3 protein: CAGSRRLPEETQYF; CDR3 DNA: TGCGCCGGCAGCCGAAGATTACCCGAAGAGACCCAGTACTTC
D gene: -; clone size: many; J gene: TRBJ1-5; V gene: TRBV6-1; CDR3 protein: CASSVGGGRLQPQHF; CDR3 DNA: TGTGCCAGCAGTGTCGGCGGAGGAAGACTTCAGCCCCAGCATTTT
D gene: -; clone size: -; J gene: TRBJ2-2; V gene: TRBV9; CDR3 protein: CAWAPGFTGELFF; CDR3 DNA: TGTGCCTGGGCCCCGGGGTTTACCGGGGAGCTGTTTTTT
D gene: -; clone size: many; J gene: TRBJ1-6; V gene: TRBV3-1; CDR3 protein: CASSQAEQALPLHF; CDR3 DNA: TGTGCCAGCAGCCAAGCCGAACAAGCTCTCCCCCTCCACTTT
D gene: -; clone size: many; J gene: TRBJ1-5; V gene: TRBV7-6; CDR3 protein: CASSLGGYQPQHF; CDR3 DNA: TGTGCCAGCAGCTTAGGTGGATATCAGCCCCAGCATTTT
D gene: -; clone size: many; J gene: TRBJ1-2; V gene: TRBV7-2; CDR3 protein: CASSQGIGYTF; CDR3 DNA: TGTGCCAGCAGTCAGGGTATTGGCTACACCTTC
D gene: TRBD2; clone size: -; J gene: TRBJ2-5; V gene: TRBV5-5; CDR3 protein: CASHQGGLAGTQYF; CDR3 DNA: TGTGCCAGCCATCAAGGGGGACTAGCGGGGACCCAGTACTTC
D gene: -; clone size: -; J gene: TRBJ2-5; V gene: TRBV29-1; CDR3 protein: CSVMGTLVETQYF; CDR3 DNA: TGCAGCGTTATGGGGACCCTCGTAGAGACCCAGTACTTC